Listed below are T cell receptor beta chains from one sample, sequenced in a study of T cells of healthy individuals. In TCRdb, the 5' RACE reads were re-called with MiXCR into one record per CDR3 protein. The sample gives 60,000 to 75,000 distinct CDR3 sequences, about 17% of which show up once; about 4.7% is in the top ten. Receptor source: a human donor in good health. Each CDR3 is given with its conserved first and last residue. A D gene is named only where the DNA matches it firmly. Size is stated for part of the rows, as once, few or many counts, or as a class when the clone is expanded.

D | J | size | V | CDR3 | DNA
TRBD1 | TRBJ2-1 | many | TRBV29-1 | CSVSPRTGNNEQFF | TGCAGCGTTTCCCCCAGGACAGGGAACAATGAGCAGTTCTTC
TRBD1 | TRBJ2-3 | . | TRBV9 | CASSVGGTANTQYF | TGTGCCAGCAGCGTAGGAGGGACAGCTAATACGCAGTATTTT
. | TRBJ2-1 | few | TRBV3-1 | CASSHTGASVLDNEQFF | .
. | TRBJ1-6 | many | TRBV5-5 | CASSLRPGDDSPLHF | TGTGCCAGCAGCTTGAGACCGGGGGATGATTCACCCCTCCACTTT
TRBD1 | TRBJ1-5 | many | TRBV29-1 | CSAGQENQPQHF | TGCAGCGCCGGACAGGAAAATCAGCCCCAGCATTTT
. | TRBJ1-1 | few | TRBV6-1 | CASSERSLTGNTEAFF | TGTGCCAGCAGTGAAAGGAGCCTAACAGGGAACACTGAAGCTTTCTTT
. | TRBJ1-1 | many | TRBV25-1 | CASSEFVYTEAFF | TGTGCCAGCAGTGAATTTGTTTACACTGAAGCTTTCTTT
. | TRBJ2-7 | . | TRBV4-2 | CASSQAGLNSYEQYF | TGTGCCAGCAGCCAAGCCGGTCTGAACAGCTACGAGCAGTACTTC
. | TRBJ2-5 | few | TRBV27 | CASSFGRGETQYF | TGTGCCAGCAGTTTTGGCAGGGGAGAGACCCAGTACTTC
. | TRBJ1-1 | . | TRBV6-5 | CASRMKKGTEAFF | TGTGCCAGCAGGATGAAAAAGGGGACTGAAGCTTTCTTT
. | TRBJ1-1 | . | TRBV7-9 | CASSPTMVTEAFF | TGTGCCAGCAGCCCAACCATGGTGACTGAAGCTTTCTTT
. | TRBJ1-5 | . | TRBV10-3 | CAISESLGGLGHQPQHF | TGTGCCATCAGTGAGTCGCTGGGGGGACTGGGGCATCAGCCCCAGCATTTT
. | TRBJ2-2 | . | TRBV5-1 | CATYPGRWNTGELFF | TGCGCCACCTACCCAGGACGATGGAACACCGGGGAGCTGTTTTTT
. | TRBJ2-5 | few | TRBV14 | CASSQDEREETQYF | TGTGCCAGCAGCCAAGACGAGAGAGAAGAGACCCAGTACTTC
. | TRBJ1-6 | . | TRBV7-9 | CASSLTTGPSPLHF | TGTGCCAGCAGTCTAACGACAGGACCTTCACCCCTCCACTTT
. | TRBJ1-5 | many | TRBV14 | CASYREKQPQHF | TGTGCCAGCTACAGGGAAAAGCAGCCCCAGCATTTT
TRBD1 | TRBJ1-1 | . | TRBV5-1 | CASSAGQTFNTEAFF | TGCGCCAGCAGCGCGGGACAGACATTTAACACTGAAGCTTTCTTT
. | TRBJ2-1 | many | TRBV29-1 | CSVEEENNEQFF | TGCAGCGTTGAAGAGGAGAACAATGAGCAGTTCTTC
TRBD2 | TRBJ2-3 | . | TRBV9 | CASSVSGASTDTQYF | TGTGCCAGCAGCGTGAGCGGGGCTAGCACAGATACGCAGTATTTT
. | TRBJ1-5 | few | TRBV6-6 | CASLGRDSNQPQHF | TGTGCCAGCTTGGGGAGGGATAGCAATCAGCCCCAGCATTTT
. | TRBJ2-5 | few | TRBV9 | CASSPRQQETQYF | TGTGCCAGCAGCCCACGGCAGCAAGAGACCCAGTACTTC
. | TRBJ2-5 | few | TRBV11-1 | CASSLGKSETQYF | TGTGCCAGCAGCTTGGGGAAATCGGAGACCCAGTACTTC
TRBD1 | TRBJ2-3 | many | TRBV2 | CASSPRDRGDTQYF | TGTGCCAGCAGTCCACGGGACAGGGGAGATACGCAGTATTTT
TRBD1 | TRBJ1-1 | many | TRBV12-3/TRBV12-4 | CASSFRTGTQEAFF | TGTGCCAGCAGTTTTCGGACAGGGACCCAAGAAGCTTTCTTT
. | TRBJ1-2 | . | TRBV29-1 | CSMGGGYNF | TGCAGCATGGGCGGGGGCTACAACTTC
. | TRBJ2-1 | many | TRBV5-1 | CASSPGPGDEQFF | TGCGCCAGCAGCCCGGGACCAGGCGATGAGCAGTTCTTC
. | TRBJ2-7 | many | TRBV7-9 | CASSKRQTIIYEQYF | TGTGCCAGCAGTAAGAGACAAACTATTATTTACGAGCAGTACTTC
TRBD2 | TRBJ2-1 | . | TRBV4-2 | CASSQVERGPPREQFF | TGTGCCAGCAGCCAAGTCGAGCGGGGTCCGCCGCGGGAGCAGTTCTTC
. | TRBJ2-1 | many | TRBV29-1 | CSVSISYNEQFF | TGCAGCGTTAGTATTTCCTACAATGAGCAGTTCTTC
. | TRBJ2-7 | . | TRBV12-3/TRBV12-4 | CASSTSTGGPYEQYF | .
. | TRBJ2-5 | many | TRBV28 | CASSSPGLQETQYF | TGTGCCAGCAGTTCCCCCGGACTCCAAGAGACCCAGTACTTC
. | TRBJ1-4 | . | TRBV11-2 | CASSRNRDLEKLFF | TGTGCCAGCAGCCGAAACAGGGATTTGGAAAAACTGTTTTTT
. | TRBJ1-1 | few | TRBV7-9 | CASSLRSQGRRTEAFF | TGTGCCAGCAGCTTACGGAGCCAGGGGCGGCGGACTGAAGCTTTCTTT
. | TRBJ2-1 | . | TRBV12-3/TRBV12-4 | CASSLGGEQFF | TGTGCCAGCAGTTTAGGCGGTGAGCAGTTCTTC
. | TRBJ2-7 | many | TRBV2 | CASRTSSYEQYF | TGTGCCAGCAGGACTAGTTCCTACGAGCAGTACTTC
. | TRBJ1-2 | . | TRBV30 | CAWWGTSPLAGYGYTF | TGTGCCTGGTGGGGGACATCTCCGCTTGCTGGGTATGGCTACACCTTC
TRBD1 | TRBJ2-7 | few | TRBV7-2 | CASSEPGDRGYEQYF | TGTGCCAGCAGCGAACCGGGGGACAGGGGCTACGAGCAGTACTTC
TRBD1 | TRBJ2-1 | . | TRBV6-2/TRBV6-3 | CASSFPRDRVLSYNEQFF | TGTGCCAGCAGCTTTCCACGGGACAGGGTGCTCTCCTACAATGAGCAGTTCTTC
. | TRBJ2-5 | . | TRBV20-1 | CSAPISGTQETQYF | TGCAGTGCTCCAATTTCCGGTACCCAAGAGACCCAGTACTTC
. | TRBJ2-7 | many | TRBV2 | CASSEYYEQYF | TGTGCCAGCAGTGAATACTACGAGCAGTACTTC
. | TRBJ2-5 | . | TRBV7-9 | CASSQTRTETQYF | TGTGCCAGCAGCCAGACCCGAACAGAGACCCAGTACTTC
TRBD1 | TRBJ2-7 | many | TRBV2 | CASRSDMGQGGEQYF | TGTGCCAGCAGGAGCGATATGGGACAGGGGGGAGAGCAGTACTTC
TRBD1 | TRBJ1-2 | . | TRBV5-8 | CASSLRGPRYGYTF | TGTGCCAGCAGCTTGAGGGGGCCGCGGTATGGCTACACCTTC
TRBD2 | TRBJ2-1 | . | TRBV20-1 | CSAKRGGPGDEQFF | TGCAGTGCCAAGCGGGGGGGCCCCGGGGATGAGCAGTTCTTC